Described below is a single T cell receptor (beta chain) sequence and its context. Antigen: not known. CDR1 LNHDA and CDR2 SQIVND come from the germline V gene (reference sequence). Trimming removed 6 bases from V and 5 bases from J; junction bases left unmatched: 7. The CDR3 runs to 15 residues. These data originate in a study of T cell responses to AZD1222 COVID-19 vaccine. Broader study findings: Vaccine-associated CD4 TCRs ranged over spike, dominating at 160-218 and 743-854.

Sequencing used immunoSEQ multiplex PCR; TCRdb keeps in-frame clones, though not all of them. The table lists under 200,000 clones, 94% of them singletons. Sequences were derived from peripheral blood, sampled on day 0 of AZD1222 vaccination. The V call is TRBV19, the J call TRBJ2-1; 10 bases fit TRBD2. This receptor was identified in an adult in good health. The CDR3 coding sequence is TGTGCCAGTAGGGTAACTAGCGGGAAAGACAATGAGCAGTTCTTC. It codes for CASRVTSGKDNEQFF.